This T cell receptor (beta chain) was retrieved from a study of technical replicates of blood from several donors (dated by TCRdb to about 2017). Points on this clone: The antigen this receptor binds is unknown. No clone much larger than this one lies a single base away; base qualities are absent.

Preparation of the library involved the immunoSEQ multiplex PCR assay. TCRdb stores this immuneACCESS table with in-frame sequences only. Part of the clones is absent; in the studies checked, under half of the shortfall reflects unresolved V genes, and no reason is known for the rest. The sample table contains 78,000 or so clones; only one count was recorded for roughly 90% of them. Of the sample, roughly 0.38% falls within the top ten clones. The sequence was collected from a human donor in good health. The sample was T cells isolated from PBMCs.

The DNA sequence is TGTGCCAGCAGCTACGGCAGGCACTATGGCTACACCTTC. This codes for CASSYGRHYGYTF. This receptor chain uses TRBV7-3 and TRBJ1-2; the D gene remains uncertain. The CDR3 runs 13 amino acids, cysteine and phenylalanine included. Left in the record is the CDR3 DNA by itself, 39 bases read in frame from the first base. V gives up 4 bases and J gives up 3 bases, and the segment between their germline ends measures 9 bases. CDR1 and CDR2 are drawn from the germline V gene: SGHTA, FQGTGA. Full variable domain (CDR3 extended with the reference TRBV7-3 and TRBJ1-2 proteins): GAGVSQTPSNKVTEKGKYVELRCDPISGHTALYWYRQSLGQGPEFLIYFQGTGAADDSGLPNDRFFAVRPEGSVSTLKIQRTERGDSAVYLCASSYGRHYGYTFGSGTRLTVV.